Presented here are 7 T cell receptor beta chains from one specimen sequenced in a study of blood T cell repertoires in COVID-19. Using immunoSEQ multiplex PCR, the repertoire was profiled, and TCRdb retains in-frame clones only, with some absent. Found here are around 270,000 clones, approximately 86% of them singletons; the top ten hold roughly 0.94%. Material: peripheral blood. All receptors derive from a human donor with COVID-19, enrolled during active disease. The donor label of this sample is uncertain.

This clone was seen only once. The chain combines TRBV11-2 with TRBJ2-7, with a tentative D call TRBD1 (5 bases). CDR3 length: 13 amino acids. CDR1 and CDR2 (germline): SGHAT, FQNNGV. The ends were cut back, 5 bases at V and 5 bases at J, with 13 bases in the middle. CDR3 sequence: CASSQQSGNEQYF. CDR3 sequence (DNA): TGTGCCAGCAGCCAGCAATCAGGGAACGAGCAGTACTTC.

This chain links TRBV28 with TRBJ1-4, with D perhaps TRBD1 (6 bases). The germline V gene encodes CDR1 MDHEN and CDR2 SYDVKM. The CDR3 extends over 11 amino acids. Trimming pared 7 bases from V and 13 bases from J, leaving 13 bases between. The CDR3 here is CASMTRGVLFF. DNA of the CDR3: TGTGCCAGCATGACCAGGGGCGTACTGTTTTTT. The full variable domain, rest sourced from reference TRBV28 and TRBJ1-4, is DVKVTQSSRYLVKRTGEKVFLECVQDMDHENMFWYRQDPGLGLRLIYFSYDVKMKEKGDIPEGYSVSREKKERFSLILESASTNQTSMYLCASMTRGVLFFGSGTQLSVL.

The chain combines TRBV23-1 with TRBJ2-7; 9 bases line up with TRBD1. TRBV23-1 is an ORF, with its function uncertain. V trimming: 2 bases; J trimming: 5 bases; junction bases outside the gene matches: 16. The CDR3 is made up of 18 amino acids. CDR3 coding DNA: TGCGCCAGCAGTCAACTATCTCGACTCGGGACAGGGATACACGAGCAGTACTTC. This encodes CASSQLSRLGTGIHEQYF.

This clone has just one count. The CDR3 DNA reads TGCGCCAGCAGCTCAATTATAGCGGGGCACAATGAGCAGTTCTTC. Translation gives CASSSIIAGHNEQFF. The chain combines TRBV5-1 with TRBJ2-1, with 8 bases identical to TRBD2. In germline, CDR1 is SGHRS, CDR2 YFSETQ. V lost 3 bases and J lost 5; bases outside the gene matches: 7. This CDR3 spans 15 amino acids.

The V call is TRBV12-3 or TRBV12-4, the J call TRBJ1-1, with a tentative D call TRBD1 (6 bases). The V gene lost 6 bases and the J gene lost 11 bases, with 16 bases spanning the gap. This CDR3 region has 12 residues. CDR3 DNA sequence: TGTGCCAGCAGCAATAGGGGGATGTGGGCTTTCTTT. As protein: CASSNRGMWAFF.

The chain links TRBV28 to TRBJ2-7; possibly TRBD1 for D (5 bases). V was trimmed by 6 bases and J by 1 base, leaving 13 bases between them. The CDR3 covers 14 residues. Germline lookup yields CDR1 MDHEN and CDR2 SYDVKM. The CDR3 nucleotides are TGTGCCAGCAGCTTGACCCAGGGTTCCTACGAGCAGTACTTC. Its protein is CASSLTQGSYEQYF.

The chain combines TRBV7-2 with TRBJ2-5; a weak D match, TRBD1 (5 bases). Trimming shortened V by 4 bases and J by 7 bases, and 16 bases separated the two germline ends. There are 14 residues in the CDR3. The germline V gene encodes CDR1 SGHTA and CDR2 FQGNSA. The CDR3 reads CASSYRTGDRTQYF. CDR3 DNA sequence: TGTGCCAGCAGCTACAGGACCGGTGATAGGACCCAGTACTTC.